This T cell receptor (beta chain) derives from a study of CD8+ T cells in alopecia areata. Treatment described: oral pan-JAK inhibitor, 5-10 mg twice daily. Overall study results and limits: Scalp and blood retained many expanded lesional clones during tofacitinib.

Worth noting for this clone: The antigen is unknown.

CDR3 size: 12 residues. Germline CDR1 MGHRA, CDR2 YSYEKL. V was pared by 2 bases and J by 8 bases, with 9 bases between. Isolated RNA was reverse transcribed into cDNA used as the sequencing template. Sequencing used immunoSEQ multiplex PCR; TCRdb keeps in-frame clones, though not all of them. The sample lists 150,000 to 200,000 clones; 40% to 55% were seen once. The sequence derives from a human donor with alopecia areata. The rearrangement links TRBV4-1 to TRBJ1-2, with D unresolved. The material was CD8+ T cells sorted from blood, obtained around week 52, from a patient treated with tofacitinib. This CDR3 is CASSQTARGYTF. The DNA for the CDR3 is TGCGCCAGCAGCCAAACGGCTCGGGGCTACACCTTC.